The clone carrying this TCR beta chain came up a few times. Its antigen is as yet unknown. Prepared TCR beta cDNA libraries contained unique molecular identifiers. The yield from around 1 to 10 million T cells was around 500,000 cDNA molecules in total. TCRdb itself ran the PCR reads through MiXCR, one entry per CDR3 protein. The sample has more than 450,000 distinct CDR3 sequences; approximately 31% are singletons. With V trimmed by 6 bases and J by 2 bases, 10 bases remained unmatched. Germline CDR1 and CDR2: MNHEY and SVGEGT. The CDR3 has 16 amino acids. The data are from a study of post-analysis software for immune sequencing data. As for the study in general: The courses of disease that were included comprised relapsing-remitting, secondary progressive and progressive-relapsing multiple sclerosis. The study's findings and limits: Comparison with controls showed significantly lower normalized Chao1 diversity in multiple sclerosis patients. Five TRBV segments, TRBV5-6, TRBV5-1 and TRBV20-1 among them, were found more frequent in patients than controls.

This chain uses TRBV6-2 or TRBV6-3 with TRBJ2-7; 10 bases align to TRBD1. This receptor was taken from a girl aged 2-17 years with multiple sclerosis. Sequencing was carried out using blood. CDR3 loop: CASSIHRDRGPYEQYF. In DNA form, the CDR3 reads TGTGCCAGCAGCATCCACCGGGACAGGGGACCCTACGAGCAGTACTTC.